This section outlines one T cell receptor beta chain sequence together with its context. CDR1 SNHLY and CDR2 FYNNEI come from the germline V gene. This CDR3 comprises 12 residues. The data were taken from a study of T cells in Graves' hyperthyroidism and ophthalmopathy. Amplified regions were TCR beta CDR3 sequences from RNA transcripts. First-round RT-PCR targeting the TCR CDR3 was performed with the HTBI primer set. TCRdb called the multiplex PCR reads again in MiXCR, with one record for every CDR3 protein. Counted here are around 800,000 distinct CDR3 sequences, roughly 40% occurring once; the ten biggest clones make up approximately 8.7%.

The sequenced material came from blood. The sequence derives from a man between 18 and 35 years old with Graves' hyperthyroidism. This chain joins TRBV2 and TRBJ2-7; D unresolved. The assigned J gene may be wrong: the sequence end matches TRBJ2-1 better. The CDR3 sequence is CASSPQHPEQFF. For the CDR3, the DNA is TGTGCCAGCAGTCCCCAGCACCCTGAGCAGTTCTTC.